Following are 24 T cell receptor beta chains from one sample sequenced in a study of T cell responses to AZD1222 COVID-19 vaccine (dated by TCRdb to the early 2020s). The time point label of this sample denotes: baseline before first vaccination. The library was built by means of the immunoSEQ multiplex PCR assay. TCRdb obtained this table from immuneACCESS and retained in-frame rearrangements with V and J assigned. These tables miss some clones; where compared with another copy, unresolved V genes account for less than half of the shortfall, and the remainder is unexplained. For this sample there are under 55,000 clones; about 88% appear just once. The ten largest clones add up to about a tenth of the sample. The source material was peripheral blood, sampled on day 0 of AZD1222 vaccination. These TCRs come from an adult in good health.

The V and J genes are TRBV4-3 and TRBJ1-5; no clear D. Germline loops: CDR1 LGHNA, CDR2 YSLEER. Trimming removed 0 bases from V and 0 bases from J, with 9 bases in between. The CDR3 covers 16 residues. CDR3 nucleotide sequence: TGCGCCAGCAGCCAAGAACTAATTCGTAGCAATCAGCCCCAGCATTTT. This gives the protein CASSQELIRSNQPQHF.

This chain uses TRBV4-1 with TRBJ2-3; 9 bases are a match to TRBD1. Germline lookup yields CDR1 MGHRA and CDR2 YSYEKL. J was trimmed by 4 bases and V by 1 base; bases with no gene match: 3. The CDR3 contains 15 residues. CDR3 coding DNA: TGCGCCAGCAGCCAAGTGGGACAGGGTCCAGATACGCAGTATTTT. This translates into CASSQVGQGPDTQYF.

This chain connects TRBV5-8 to TRBJ2-2; D gene uncertain. CDR3 size: 14 residues. The germline CDR1 and CDR2 sequences are SGHTS and YDEGEE. The V and J ends lost 4 bases and 8 bases respectively, with 15 bases between them. CDR3 sequence (DNA): TGTGCCAGCAGCATACACTACGGACGAGGGGAGCTGTTTTTT. Translation gives CASSIHYGRGELFF.

V usage is TRBV15 and J usage is TRBJ2-7; D is unclear. The CDR3 runs to 13 residues. V lost 1 base and J 6 bases, leaving 10 bases between the germline ends. Germline V lookup: CDR1 LNHNV, CDR2 YYDKDF (reference sequence). DNA of the CDR3: TGTGCCACCAGCAGAGTAGGAAGGGTCGAGCAGTACTTC. Protein product: CATSRVGRVEQYF.

The chain employs TRBV18 and TRBJ2-7; TRBD1 or TRBD2 may be the D gene (6 bases each). Looked up from germline, CDR1 is KGHSH and CDR2 is LQKENI. CDR3 length: 13 amino acids. Trimming took 3 bases from V and 7 from J, leaving 13 bases between them. The CDR3, as DNA: TGTGCCAGCTCACCGAACACAGGGAGGGAGCAGTACTTC. Residues: CASSPNTGREQYF.

The chain joins TRBV2 to TRBJ2-4, with 11 bases identical to TRBD2. The V gene end was trimmed by 8 bases and the J gene end by 6 bases; junction bases not matched to a gene: 9. The CDR3 contains 15 residues. Germline V lookup: CDR1 SNHLY, CDR2 FYNNEI. CDR3 sequence: CASGGLTSGRNIQYF. CDR3 bases: TGTGCCAGCGGGGGCCTCACTAGCGGGAGAAACATTCAGTACTTC.

This clone was seen just once. This rearrangement joins TRBV9 to TRBJ2-2, with D unresolved. The CDR3 has 16 residues. Trimming removed 0 bases from V and 4 bases from J, with 13 bases in between. Germline lookup yields CDR1 SGDLS and CDR2 YYNGEE. The chain's CDR3 is CASSVAPSALTGELFF. The DNA for the CDR3 is TGTGCCAGCAGCGTAGCCCCCTCAGCCCTCACCGGGGAGCTGTTTTTT.

This clone was seen just once. The V call is TRBV2, the J call TRBJ2-2; 8 bases line up with TRBD2. The CDR3 is made up of 18 amino acids. V was pared by 4 bases and J by 3 bases, with 13 bases of the junction left unmatched. The germline V gene has CDR1 SNHLY and CDR2 FYNNEI. CDR3 nucleotides: TGTGCCAGCAGTGTGAGTGGCGGGGGGCCAGCCGACACCGGGGAGCTGTTTTTT. It encodes CASSVSGGGPADTGELFF.

V gene TRBV5-1 combines with J gene TRBJ2-1; 10 nucleotides line up with TRBD1. V was clipped by 4 bases and J by 6 bases; unmatched bases: 10. CDR3 length equals 16 residues. Germline assignment: CDR1 SGHRS and CDR2 YFSETQ. The DNA of the CDR3 is TGCGCCAGCAGCCTCTGGGGGACAGGGGATCTCAATGAGCAGTTCTTC. Its protein is CASSLWGTGDLNEQFF.

Here the CDR3 reads CASRMTSGSSYEQYF. In DNA form, the CDR3 reads TGTGCCAGCAGGATGACTAGCGGAAGCTCCTACGAGCAGTACTTC. The chain is built from TRBV6-5 and TRBJ2-7, with 9 bases identical to TRBD2. This CDR3 is 15 amino acids long. The V and J ends lost 6 bases and 0 bases, in that order; junction bases with no gene match: 6. CDR1 is MNHEY, CDR2 SVGAGI, per germline.

This sequence joins TRBV6-5 and TRBJ2-2; unclear D gene. This CDR3 comprises 15 residues. Germline CDR1 and CDR2: MNHEY and SVGAGI. Trimming pared 0 bases from V and 7 bases from J, leaving 12 bases between. The CDR3 reads CASSYSSRPHGELFF. The CDR3 DNA is TGTGCCAGCAGTTACTCGAGCCGTCCCCACGGGGAGCTGTTTTTT.

This chain connects TRBV6-5 to TRBJ2-7; D is undetermined. Germline CDR1 is MNHEY and CDR2 is SVGAGI. Trimming pared 2 bases from V and 2 bases from J, leaving 10 bases between. The CDR3 loop spans 14 amino acids. The CDR3 here is CASSYGDGPYEQYF. CDR3 in DNA: TGTGCCAGCAGTTACGGCGACGGACCCTACGAGCAGTACTTC.

The V gene is TRBV7-8, the J gene TRBJ1-5, with D perhaps matching TRBD1 (5 bases). Germline values: CDR1 SGHVS, CDR2 FQNEAQ. Trimming removed 0 bases from V and 7 bases from J, with 10 bases in between. The CDR3 consists of 14 residues. CDR3 sequence: CASSLAGGRQPQHF. CDR3 in DNA: TGTGCCAGCAGCTTAGCGGGGGGTAGACAGCCCCAGCATTTT.

The chain uses TRBV27 and TRBJ1-2, with TRBD1 as a possible D gene (6 bases). The CDR3 totals 14 residues. Germline lookup yields CDR1 MNHEY and CDR2 SMNVEV (reference sequence). Trimming removed 0 bases from V and 4 bases from J, with 9 bases in between. CDR3 loop: CASSLSWTAYGYTF. In nucleotides, the CDR3 is TGTGCCAGCAGTTTATCATGGACAGCCTATGGCTACACCTTC.

The chain joins TRBV7-3 to TRBJ1-1; D not resolved. Germline CDR1 reads SGHTA; CDR2 reads FQGTGA. Trimming left V 5 bases short and J 2 bases short, with 12 bases between. CDR3 length: 14 residues. CDR3: CASSPGGSNTEAFF. In DNA, the CDR3 is TGTGCCAGCAGCCCGGGAGGGAGCAACACTGAAGCTTTCTTT.

The J gene is TRBJ2-1, the V gene TRBV28; D might be TRBD1 or TRBD2, each matching 6 bases. CDR3 length: 16 amino acids. The V gene's germline CDR1 is MDHEN and CDR2 SYDVKM. Deletions cut 5 bases from V and 6 bases from J, with 20 bases between. This chain's CDR3 is CASSPAGTRRGNEQFF. The CDR3 DNA reads TGTGCCAGCAGTCCCGCCGGGACAAGGCGGGGCAATGAGCAGTTCTTC.

The chain combines TRBV29-1 with TRBJ1-3; D not certain. CDR3 length: 13 residues. Trimming took 4 bases from V and 0 from J, leaving 7 bases between them. Per germline, CDR1 SQVTM and CDR2 ANQGSEA. The CDR3 reads CSVAADSGNTIYF. In DNA, the CDR3 is TGCAGCGTTGCAGCAGACTCTGGAAACACCATATATTTT.

The V gene is TRBV6-2 or TRBV6-3, the J gene TRBJ2-7; maybe TRBD2 (6 bases). This CDR3 is built from 17 residues. Per the germline V gene, CDR1 is MNHEY and CDR2 is SVGEGT. Between the trimmed V and J ends, which lost 4 bases and 6 bases, there was a span of 25 bases. Here the CDR3 reads CASSFTANLAPEGEQYF. The CDR3 coding sequence is TGTGCCAGCAGTTTCACGGCAAATCTAGCGCCCGAAGGCGAGCAGTACTTC.

This clone has only one observation. The CDR3 region has the DNA TGTGCCAGCAATGTGGCAGGGGGACCCTACGAGCAGTACTTC. This encodes CASNVAGGPYEQYF. This chain uses TRBV6-5 with TRBJ2-7, with TRBD1 identical over 7 bases. The CDR3 covers 14 residues. Germline trimming cut 7 bases from V and 2 bases from J; bases unmatched to any gene: 8. Germline V gene sequence: CDR1 MNHEY, CDR2 SVGAGI.

This chain joins TRBV16 and TRBJ1-5; 12 bases agree with TRBD1. V was clipped by 2 bases and J by 5 bases; unmatched bases: 4. In germline, CDR1 is KGHSY, CDR2 FQNENV. The CDR3 consists of 16 residues. CDR3 residues: CASSQGTGGKYQPQHF. The CDR3 region has the DNA TGTGCCAGCAGCCAAGGGACAGGGGGCAAATATCAGCCCCAGCATTTT.

The V and J genes are TRBV5-1 and TRBJ1-5; 9 bases fit TRBD1. The germline CDR1 and CDR2 sequences are SGHRS and YFSETQ. The V gene end was trimmed by 4 bases and the J gene end by 8 bases; junction bases not matched to a gene: 10. The CDR3 spans 15 residues. The CDR3 region is CASSLTGGGGEPQHF. In DNA form, the CDR3 reads TGCGCCAGCAGCCTCACAGGGGGCGGCGGAGAGCCCCAGCATTTT.

This chain uses TRBV7-2 with TRBJ1-2; 7 nucleotides line up with TRBD1. The trim removed 1 base at V and 6 bases at J, leaving 5 bases unmatched. Germline lookup yields CDR1 SGHTA and CDR2 FQGNSA. This CDR3 has 14 residues. The CDR3 here is CASSLGTGVHGYTF. The CDR3 nucleotides read TGTGCCAGCAGCTTAGGCACAGGGGTTCATGGCTACACCTTC.

The chain employs TRBV29-1 and TRBJ2-1; tentatively, D is TRBD2 (6 bases). Germline V gene data show CDR1 as SQVTM and CDR2 as ANQGSEA. V was trimmed by 7 bases and J by 8 bases, leaving 12 bases between them. The CDR3 runs 11 residues. As DNA, the CDR3 is TGCAGCGCTCTCCCGGGGGATGAGCAGTTCTTC. This sequence encodes CSALPGDEQFF.

The chain recombines TRBV5-1 with TRBJ1-2; no reliable D call. Germline V lookup: CDR1 SGHRS, CDR2 YFSETQ. V lost 3 bases and J 2 bases, leaving 8 bases between the germline ends. The CDR3 extends over 13 amino acids. The chain's CDR3 is CASSSGLNYGYTF. CDR3 bases: TGCGCCAGCAGCTCGGGTCTCAACTATGGCTACACCTTC.